One and the same sample provided the 30 T cell receptor beta chains below, sequenced in a study of Graves' ophthalmopathy and Graves' hyperthyroidism. RNA transcripts yielded amplified TCR beta CDR3 regions. Second-round multiplex PCR came after first-round RT-PCR with HTBI primers. MiXCR was run by TCRdb on the multiplex PCR reads, yielding one entry per CDR3 protein. Among around 600,000 distinct CDR3 sequences listed, about 40% were seen once. Sequenced: peripheral blood. These TCRs come from an adult man with Graves' ophthalmopathy.

This clonotype was counted between two and nine times. The gene calls are TRBV18 and TRBJ2-5, with D hard to call. The CDR3 consists of 14 residues. In germline, CDR1 is KGHSH, CDR2 LQKENI. Deletions cut 4 bases from V and 5 bases from J, with 14 bases between. The CDR3 protein is CASSLPSLRETQYF. Written as DNA, the CDR3 is TGTGCCAGCTCACTCCCGTCCCTCCGGGAGACCCAGTACTTC.

Worth noting for this clonotype: The germline gene is not matched at one end of the junction; a read error may be the cause. This chain links TRBV29-1 with TRBJ2-6; D remains ambiguous. CDR3 length equals 12 residues. Germline CDR1 is SQVTM and CDR2 is ANQGSEA. The CDR3 loop is CSVPKAGRTEAF. Here the CDR3 DNA reads TGCAGCGTGCCTAAAGCCGGGCGCACTGAAGCTTTC. Full variable domain (outside the CDR3, taken from reference TRBV29-1 and TRBJ2-6): SAVISQKPSRDICQRGTSLTIQCQVDSQVTMMFWYRQQPGQSLTLIATANQGSEATYESGFVIDKFPISRPNLTFSTLTVSNMSPEDSSIYLCSVPKAGRTEAFGAGSRLTVL.

This clonotype was seen more than once but under ten times. The chain links TRBV12-3 or TRBV12-4 to TRBJ1-2; 10 bases are a match to TRBD1. The ends lost 8 bases at V and 6 bases at J; junction bases unmatched: 9. This CDR3 region has 14 residues. As DNA, the CDR3 is TGTGCCAGCGGGACAGGGGCCCTTGCGGATGGCTACACCTTC. Its translation is CASGTGALADGYTF.

This clonotype has a count of ten or more. The V gene is TRBV19, the J gene TRBJ2-6; TRBD1 aligns across 7 bases. This CDR3 has 15 residues. J gave up 0 bases and V 9 bases, and 5 bases lay outside the gene matches. Germline CDR1 and CDR2: LNHDA and SQIVND (reference sequence). As DNA, the CDR3 is TGTGCCAGCGACCGGGACAGCTCTGGGGCCAACGTCCTGACTTTC. This encodes CASDRDSSGANVLTF.

The gene calls are TRBV7-8 and TRBJ1-5; 9 bases align to TRBD1. Germline loops: CDR1 SGHVS, CDR2 FQNEAQ. Trimming cost V 5 bases and J 6 bases; bases outside gene matches: 5. The CDR3 is 14 residues long. Written as DNA, the CDR3 is TGTGCCAGCAGCCGGACAGGGGAGGGTCAGCCCCAGCATTTT. Its protein is CASSRTGEGQPQHF.

This chain joins TRBV7-9 and TRBJ2-1, with TRBD2 matching 10 bases. Trimming cost V 2 bases and J 4 bases; bases outside gene matches: 2. CDR1 and CDR2 from the germline V gene are SEHNR and FQNEAQ (reference sequence). This CDR3 is built from 15 residues. DNA for the CDR3: TGTGCCAGCAGCTTACGGACTAGCGGATACAATGAGCAGTTCTTC. Its translation is CASSLRTSGYNEQFF.

This chain uses TRBV5-1 with TRBJ1-5; D not resolved. Trimming cost V 0 bases and J 9 bases, with 16 bases left between them. The CDR3 contains 15 residues. Per the germline V gene, CDR1 is SGHRS and CDR2 is YFSETQ. Here the CDR3 reads CASSLGSGGSWPQHF. The CDR3 DNA sequence: TGCGCCAGCAGCTTGGGGTCGGGTGGGAGTTGGCCCCAGCATTTT.

This clonotype has a count of ten or more. The CDR3 region has the DNA TGCAGTGCTAGAGTGGGACGGAAGAACACTGAAGCTTTCTTT. Its translation: CSARVGRKNTEAFF. This chain connects TRBV20-1 to TRBJ1-1, with D maybe TRBD1 (5 bases). CDR1 DFQATT and CDR2 SNEGSKA come from the germline V gene (reference sequence). V lost 1 base, J lost 1 base, and 10 bases lay in between. This CDR3 spans 14 amino acids.

This clonotype was seen ten or more times. The rearrangement uses TRBV29-1 and TRBJ2-5; 9 bases are shared with TRBD2. With V trimmed by 1 base and J by 0 bases, 0 bases remained unmatched. The germline V gene has CDR1 SQVTM and CDR2 ANQGSEA. The CDR3 totals 14 residues. The CDR3 here is CSVEVAGDQETQYF. CDR3 coding DNA: TGCAGCGTTGAAGTAGCGGGGGACCAAGAGACCCAGTACTTC.

This clonotype has at least ten counts. This chain links TRBV29-1 with TRBJ1-1; D might be TRBD1 (6 bases). Germline V gene data show CDR1 as SQVTM and CDR2 as ANQGSEA. The CDR3 extends over 14 amino acids. V lost 5 bases to trimming and J lost 3 bases, with 16 bases between them. Here the CDR3 reads CSVLDRLNYTEAFF. The CDR3 region has the DNA TGCAGCGTTCTGGACAGACTCAATTACACTGAAGCTTTCTTT.

V usage is TRBV2 and J usage is TRBJ1-1; TRBD1 is a possible D gene (5 bases). Germline V gives CDR1 SNHLY, CDR2 FYNNEI. Trimming took 5 bases from V and 9 from J, leaving 16 bases between them. The CDR3 is 13 residues long. The CDR3 nucleotides are TGTGCCAGCAGTTTATCGGGCACGGGGCAAGCTTTCTTT. Translated: CASSLSGTGQAFF.

This clonotype was seen a few times. The junction differs from germline at one of its ends, possibly a read error. This chain connects TRBV29-1 to TRBJ2-2; no clear D. Germline V CDR1 and CDR2: SQVTM, ANQGSEA. The CDR3 has 12 amino acids. The CDR3 DNA reads as TGCAGCGTTGCTGGCAGAACCGTGGAGCTGTTTTTT. Protein sequence: CSVAGRTVELFF.

This clonotype showed up just a few times. The chain combines TRBV6-5 with TRBJ1-1; D is unclear. Germline V gene lookup returns CDR1 MNHEY and CDR2 SVGAGI. V dropped 6 bases and J dropped 2 bases, with 13 bases sitting between them. This CDR3 has 14 amino acids. In DNA form, the CDR3 reads TGTGCCAGCAGAACCAGAACAGTAAACACTGAAGCTTTCTTT. Its protein product is CASRTRTVNTEAFF.

Details on this clonotype: The conserved final phenylalanine or tryptophan is absent from the CDR3, which likely points to a read error. The DNA is omitted, as the CDR3 cannot be located on it reliably, and the CDR3 follows TCRdb's listing. V is TRBV5-5 and J is TRBJ2-5; TRBD2 reflects the table's D call only, with no check against the DNA. Including both end residues, the CDR3 is 9 amino acids long. CDR1 is SGHKS, CDR2 YYEKEE, per germline (reference sequence). This CDR3 reads CASSSTWTV.

The sample holds a few counts of this clonotype. The germline gene is not matched at one end of the junction; a read error may be the cause. The chain uses TRBV7-9 and TRBJ1-2; the D gene is possibly TRBD1 (6 bases). The CDR3 sequence is 15 residues long. Germline V gives CDR1 SEHNR, CDR2 FQNEAQ (reference sequence). CDR3 loop: CASSQAEGTSFGYTF. The CDR3 nucleotides read TGCGCCAGCAGCCAAGCTGAAGGGACATCCTTTGGCTACACCTTC.

This clonotype was detected once. The chain combines TRBV11-1 with TRBJ1-5, with 10 positions matching TRBD1. In germline, CDR1 is SGHAT, CDR2 FQDESV (reference sequence). V lost 5 bases to trimming and J lost 4 bases; unmatched junction nucleotides: 8. The CDR3 loop spans 16 amino acids. The CDR3: CASSRPGQGKNQPQHF. CDR3 sequence (DNA): TGTGCCAGCAGCCGACCGGGACAGGGGAAAAATCAGCCCCAGCATTTT.

In its sample, this clonotype was seen many times. Here the CDR3 reads CASSLWPGNEKLFF. CDR3 coding DNA: TGTGCCAGCAGTTTGTGGCCCGGTAATGAAAAACTGTTTTTT. The chain is built from TRBV12-3 or TRBV12-4 and TRBJ1-4; D remains unclear. V lost 3 bases, J lost 4 bases, and 9 bases lay in between. This CDR3 has 14 residues.

The gene calls are TRBV24-1 and TRBJ2-1; 9 nucleotides align to TRBD2. The ends lost 5 bases at V and 8 bases at J; junction bases unmatched: 6. Germline CDR1 KGHDR, CDR2 SFDVKD. This CDR3 is built from 14 residues. The CDR3 loop is CATSGISGSHEQFF. CDR3 in DNA: TGTGCCACCAGTGGGATTAGCGGGAGCCATGAGCAGTTCTTC.

The chain is built from TRBV2 and TRBJ2-6; D may be TRBD1 or TRBD2 (5 bases each). Germline lookup yields CDR1 SNHLY and CDR2 FYNNEI. The germline V and J ends were trimmed by 8 bases and 0 bases, with 8 bases remaining between them. CDR3 length: 14 amino acids. The CDR3 region has the DNA TGTGCCAGCGGGACCGCCTCTGGGGCCAACGTCCTGACTTTC. It translates to CASGTASGANVLTF.

This clonotype came up many times. V usage is TRBV9 and J usage is TRBJ2-7, with a tentative D call TRBD1 (6 bases). Trimming left V 0 bases short and J 6 bases short, with 7 bases between. The germline CDR1 and CDR2 sequences are SGDLS and YYNGEE. This CDR3 contains 12 residues. This chain's CDR3 is CASSVEGGEQYF. For the CDR3, the DNA is TGTGCCAGCAGCGTAGAAGGGGGCGAGCAGTACTTC.

This clonotype was found many times. V and J are TRBV20-1 and TRBJ1-2; D gene unclear. The CDR3 totals 13 residues. Germline V gives CDR1 DFQATT, CDR2 SNEGSKA (reference sequence). Trimming cost V 5 bases and J 1 base, with 11 bases left between them. The CDR3 DNA reads TGCAGTGCTCTCCTAATGGATAACTATGGCTACACCTTC. Translated, it gives CSALLMDNYGYTF.

There are many counts of this clonotype. The chain carries TRBV10-2 and TRBJ2-2; D unresolved. Trimming shortened V by 8 bases and J by 2 bases, and 9 bases separated the two germline ends. The CDR3 spans 13 residues. Per germline, CDR1 WSHSY and CDR2 SAAADI. The CDR3 loop is CASRNTNTGELFF. The CDR3 nucleotides are TGCGCCAGCCGAAACACCAACACCGGGGAGCTGTTTTTT.

In this sample, this clonotype turned up many times. The chain recombines TRBV11-3 with TRBJ1-1; TRBD1 agrees at 8 bases. The CDR3 contains 13 residues. V lost 5 bases, J lost 8 bases, and 7 bases stayed unmatched. Looked up from germline, CDR1 is SGHNT and CDR2 is YENEEA. The CDR3 region has the DNA TGTGCCAGCAGCCCAGGGGGCAATCGCGAAGCTTTCTTT. Protein: CASSPGGNREAFF.

This clonotype was recorded many times. The chain links TRBV10-3 to TRBJ2-6; D is unclear. The V end was cut by 2 bases, the J end by 1 base, with 6 bases between. The V gene's germline CDR1 is ENHRY and CDR2 SYGVKD. CDR3 length equals 15 residues. This CDR3 reads CAISEGVSGANVLTF. In DNA form, the CDR3 reads TGTGCCATCAGTGAGGGGGTTTCTGGGGCCAACGTCCTGACTTTC.

To note about this clonotype: The junction differs from germline at one of its ends, possibly a read error. The chain employs TRBV7-2 and TRBJ1-3, with a weak D call TRBD1 (5 bases). The CDR3 loop spans 15 amino acids. Per the germline V gene, CDR1 is SGHTA and CDR2 is FQGNSA. CDR3 in amino acids: CASSQGHTSGNTIYF. The CDR3 nucleotides read TGCGCCAGCAGCCAAGGACATACCTCTGGAAACACCATATATTTT.

The J gene is TRBJ2-2, the V gene TRBV2; 10 bases are a match to TRBD1. Unmatched junction bases numbered 17, after V lost 6 bases and J lost 4 bases. From germline, CDR1 is SNHLY and CDR2 FYNNEI. This CDR3 spans 19 amino acids. The CDR3 sequence is CASRHRDRGPSGATGELFF. CDR3 sequence (DNA): TGTGCCAGCAGGCACCGGGACAGGGGTCCAAGCGGGGCCACCGGGGAGCTGTTTTTT. The variable domain in full, with the rest retrieved from reference TRBV2 and TRBJ2-2, is EPEVTQTPSHQVTQMGQEVILRCVPISNHLYFYWYRQILGQKVEFLVSFYNNEISEKSEIFDDQFSVERPDGSNFTLKIRSTKLEDSAMYFCASRHRDRGPSGATGELFFGEGSRLTVL.

The chain uses TRBV2 and TRBJ2-7; D might be TRBD1 (5 bases). The CDR3 has 12 amino acids. Deletions cut 5 bases from V and 6 bases from J, with 11 bases between. Germline CDR1 is SNHLY and CDR2 is FYNNEI. The CDR3 loop is CASSNTGCEQYF. Written as DNA, the CDR3 is TGTGCCAGCAGTAATACAGGCTGCGAGCAGTACTTC. The variable domain in full, completed from reference TRBV2 and TRBJ2-7, reads EPEVTQTPSHQVTQMGQEVILRCVPISNHLYFYWYRQILGQKVEFLVSFYNNEISEKSEIFDDQFSVERPDGSNFTLKIRSTKLEDSAMYFCASSNTGCEQYFGPGTRLTVT.

The rearrangement uses TRBV2 and TRBJ1-5; tentative D call: TRBD1 (5 bases). The CDR3 is made up of 16 amino acids. V was shortened by 4 bases and J by 6 bases, with 19 bases between the two germline ends. The germline gives CDR1 SNHLY, CDR2 FYNNEI. CDR3 coding DNA: TGTGCCAGCAGTGGTCCCGGGGGGAAGCGGGTTCAGCCCCAGCATTTT. Translating gives CASSGPGGKRVQPQHF.

In its sample, this clonotype was seen many times. The rearrangement uses TRBV24-1 and TRBJ1-2; D is unclear. The CDR3 is 12 residues long. Germline CDR1 reads KGHDR; CDR2 reads SFDVKD. V was shortened by 6 bases and J by 5 bases, with 9 bases between the two germline ends. The chain's CDR3 is CATSQDYYGYTF. For the CDR3, the DNA is TGTGCCACCAGTCAGGACTATTATGGCTACACCTTC.

The J gene is TRBJ1-1, the V gene TRBV19; D gene uncertain. Germline V gene sequence: CDR1 LNHDA, CDR2 SQIVND (reference sequence). V lost 9 bases and J 1 base, leaving 18 bases between the germline ends. The CDR3 length is 15 residues. The CDR3 sequence is CASSPPRNQNTEAFF. As DNA, the CDR3 is TGTGCCAGCTCACCACCGAGGAATCAGAACACTGAAGCTTTCTTT.